The present entry profiles one TCR beta chain with its context. The V end was cut by 6 bases, the J end by 2 bases, with 12 bases between. The length of the CDR3 is 14 residues. Germline values: CDR1 SGHTA, CDR2 FQGTGA. The data were obtained in a study of blood T cell repertoires in COVID-19. Overall study context: Whether acute or convalescent, the COVID-19 samples came from the United States, Italy and Spain. Sources were T cells, B-cell-depleted T cells, or PBMCs; the material itself was cDNA or gDNA.

Authors' methods: Estimation of nucleated cell counts relied on the amplification of reference gene primers. Repertoires were generated with immunoSEQ multiplex PCR, while TCRdb's copy carries only in-frame clones and drops some. The D gene and trimming were derived from the DNA, and the V and J assignments and clone size from that table. The sample holds about 210,000 clones, approximately 86% seen once. The chain uses TRBV7-3 and TRBJ2-3, with D tentatively TRBD2 (5 bases). Sequenced input: peripheral blood. This receptor was identified in a man aged 40-49 years with acute or convalescent COVID-19. The CDR3 loop reads CASSLAGVTDTQYF. The CDR3 DNA reads as TGTGCCAGCAGTCTAGCTGGGGTCACAGATACGCAGTATTTT.